The rows below give T cell receptor beta chains drawn from one sample of a study of cytomegalovirus exposure and HLA in healthy donors. Using immunoSEQ multiplex PCR, the repertoire was profiled, and TCRdb retains in-frame clones only, with some absent. The profile shows roughly 100,000 clones, about 88% of them singletons. Specimen: PBMCs. These receptors were collected from a woman between 18 and 29 years old in good health and CMV-seropositive. Both conserved end residues are part of each CDR3. The order of the fields is clone size, D gene, J gene, V gene, CDR3 DNA, CDR3 protein. D genes are given only for firm matches. Some rows mark clone size as missing; the rest say once, few, many or name a class of expanded clone.

>few|TRBD1|TRBJ2-7|TRBV7-9
TGTGCCAGCAGCCCAGGGACAGGGGGCTACGAGCAGTACTTC
CASSPGTGGYEQYF
>NA|TRBD2|TRBJ2-4|TRBV30
TGTGCCTGGAGTCCATACGCGGGGACTAGCGGGAGGGTAGCCAAAAACATTCAGTACTTC
CAWSPYAGTSGRVAKNIQYF
>NA|NA|TRBJ1-1|TRBV5-1
TGCGCCAGCAGCTTGGGCAGGAACACTGAAGCTTTCTTT
CASSLGRNTEAFF
>NA|TRBD1|TRBJ1-1|TRBV28
TGTGCCAGCAGCGTGACAGGGAGTGGCTACACTGAAGCTTTCTTT
CASSVTGSGYTEAFF
>NA|NA|TRBJ1-5|TRBV6-1
TGTGCCAGCAGTGATGGCAGCGGCAATCAGCCCCAGCATTTT
CASSDGSGNQPQHF
>NA|TRBD2|TRBJ2-3|TRBV6-4
TGTGCCAGCAGTGAGCGGGGGGGCACAGATACGCAGTATTTT
CASSERGGTDTQYF
>NA|NA|TRBJ2-5|TRBV4-1
TGCGCCAGCAGCCAAGAAGGAGGAGCTGAGACCCAGTACTTC
CASSQEGGAETQYF
>once|NA|TRBJ2-3|TRBV28
TGTGCCAGCAGGTTCCCCTCCACAGATACGCAGTATTTT
CASRFPSTDTQYF
>NA|NA|TRBJ1-2|TRBV4-1
TGCGCCAGCAGCCCTCAGGGTGTTCCTTATGGCTACACCTTC
CASSPQGVPYGYTF
>NA|TRBD1|TRBJ1-1|TRBV5-1
TGCGCCAGCAGCAGCACCGGGACAGTGAACACTGAAGCTTTCTTT
CASSSTGTVNTEAFF
>NA|TRBD1|TRBJ1-1|TRBV6-1
TGTGCCAGCAGCGACAGACAGGGGAACACTGAAGCTTTCTTT
CASSDRQGNTEAFF